The 19 T cell receptor beta chains reported below all come from one sample, sequenced in a study of CD8 T cells in Susac syndrome. It was with random hexamers that roughly 0.5 to 1 ug RNA was reverse transcribed. From the immunoSEQ multiplex PCR reads, TCRdb called clonotypes with MiXCR, one entry per CDR3 protein. This sample carries tens of thousands of distinct CDR3 sequences, over 95% of them seen once, and the ten largest clones take around 0.11%. The sample taken for sequencing was CD4+ T cells from PBMCs. The receptors were sampled from a human donor with multiple sclerosis.

V and J are TRBV24-1 and TRBJ2-5; 8 bases are a match to TRBD1. CDR3 length: 17 residues. Germline CDR1 KGHDR, CDR2 SFDVKD. Trimming took 3 bases from V and 0 from J; bases not matched to a gene: 8. The DNA for the CDR3 is TGTGCCACCAGTGATCGTCCTCGGACAGGGCACCAAGAGACCCAGTACTTC. As protein: CATSDRPRTGHQETQYF.

CDR3 DNA: TGCAGTGCTAGAATTCAAGAGACCCAGTACTTC. It codes for CSARIQETQYF. V is TRBV20-1 and J is TRBJ2-5; D is uncertain. The germline V and J ends were trimmed by 2 bases and 2 bases, with 3 bases remaining between them. CDR3 length equals 11 residues. The germline CDR1 and CDR2 sequences are DFQATT and SNEGSKA (reference sequence).

The chain uses TRBV3-1 and TRBJ1-1; the D is unclear. The CDR3 is 13 amino acids. Germline V gives CDR1 LGHDT, CDR2 YNNKEL (reference sequence). Trimming took 3 bases from V and 1 from J, leaving 6 bases between them. CDR3 amino acids: CASSQSGNTEAFF. The CDR3, as DNA: TGTGCCAGCAGCCAGTCGGGGAACACTGAAGCTTTCTTT.

The chain is built from TRBV12-3 or TRBV12-4 and TRBJ2-5; D might be TRBD1 or TRBD2, each matching 5 bases. V was clipped by 5 bases and J by 5 bases, with 15 bases between them. The CDR3 has 14 residues. CDR3 bases: TGTGCCAGCAGTCCCATCCCGAGGGGTGAGACCCAGTACTTC. It encodes CASSPIPRGETQYF.

V is TRBV29-1 and J is TRBJ1-1; D remains unclear. Trimming shortened V by 4 bases and J by 0 bases, and 6 bases separated the two germline ends. CDR3 size: 12 residues. The germline CDR1 and CDR2 sequences are SQVTM and ANQGSEA. As DNA, the CDR3 is TGCAGCGTTGTTGAGGTGAACACTGAAGCTTTCTTT. Protein sequence: CSVVEVNTEAFF.

The rearrangement uses TRBV11-2 and TRBJ2-1; a possible D gene is TRBD1 (5 bases). The CDR3 is 14 amino acids. V lost 0 bases, J lost 5 bases, and 8 bases lay in between. The germline V gene has CDR1 SGHAT and CDR2 FQNNGV. The CDR3 loop is CASSLDQGHNEQFF. The CDR3 DNA follows: TGTGCCAGCAGCTTAGATCAGGGTCACAATGAGCAGTTCTTC.

The gene calls are TRBV2 and TRBJ2-5, with a weak D call TRBD2 (5 bases). Germline V lookup: CDR1 SNHLY, CDR2 FYNNEI. This CDR3 comprises 12 residues. The V and J ends lost 6 bases and 11 bases respectively, with 16 bases between them. In DNA, the CDR3 is TGTGCCAGCAGGCCAGACTACCTGGGACAGTACTTC. It translates to CASRPDYLGQYF.

J is TRBJ2-7 and V is TRBV5-1; no firm D call. Trimming removed 0 bases at V and 2 bases at J, with 9 bases between. Germline-derived CDR1 and CDR2 are SGHRS and YFSETQ. The CDR3 is made up of 14 amino acids. The CDR3 reads CASSLVGSPYEQYF. CDR3 sequence (DNA): TGCGCCAGCAGCTTGGTGGGCAGCCCCTACGAGCAGTACTTC. The full variable domain, rest sourced from reference TRBV5-1 and TRBJ2-7, is KAGVTQTPRYLIKTRGQQVTLSCSPISGHRSVSWYQQTPGQGLQFLFEYFSETQRNKGNFPGRFSGRQFSNSRSEMNVSTLELGDSALYLCASSLVGSPYEQYFGPGTRLTVT.

The chain joins TRBV18 to TRBJ1-6; D is possibly TRBD1 (6 bases). With 3 bases removed from V and 10 bases from J, the gap between germline ends came to 22 bases. This CDR3 contains 17 residues. Germline CDR1 reads KGHSH; CDR2 reads LQKENI. The CDR3: CASSPRDRPEGGSPLHF. CDR3 bases: TGTGCCAGCTCACCGAGAGACAGGCCCGAGGGAGGGTCACCCCTCCACTTT.

J is TRBJ1-5 and V is TRBV2, with D unclear. Trimming removed 8 bases from V and 5 bases from J, with 13 bases in between. CDR3 length: 13 residues. Germline V gene data show CDR1 as SNHLY and CDR2 as FYNNEI. CDR3 protein: CASHSEQYQPQHF. The DNA of the CDR3 is TGTGCCAGCCATTCGGAACAATATCAGCCCCAGCATTTT. The entire variable domain, with the rest obtained from reference TRBV2 and TRBJ1-5, is as follows: EPEVTQTPSHQVTQMGQEVILRCVPISNHLYFYWYRQILGQKVEFLVSFYNNEISEKSEIFDDQFSVERPDGSNFTLKIRSTKLEDSAMYFCASHSEQYQPQHFGDGTRLSIL.

This chain joins TRBV5-6 and TRBJ2-1; the D call may be TRBD1 or TRBD2 (5 bases each). Germline V CDR1 and CDR2: SGHDT, YYEEEE. The CDR3 consists of 15 residues. The ends were cut back, 1 base at V and 8 bases at J, with 16 bases in the middle. CDR3 DNA: TGTGCCAGCAGCTTGAGGTCAGGGAGAGGGCATGAGCAGTTCTTC. Its protein is CASSLRSGRGHEQFF.

This clonotype was picked up one time. This chain joins TRBV5-6 and TRBJ2-5; tentative D call: TRBD1 (5 bases). Germline V gene lookup returns CDR1 SGHDT and CDR2 YYEEEE. This CDR3 has 17 residues. Deletions cut 0 bases from V and 4 bases from J, with 19 bases between. CDR3 in amino acids: CASSLVSLGGGAETQYF. The CDR3 DNA reads TGTGCCAGCAGCTTGGTTTCATTAGGCGGTGGGGCAGAGACCCAGTACTTC. The entire variable domain, with the rest obtained from reference TRBV5-6 and TRBJ2-5, is as follows: DAGVTQSPTHLIKTRGQQVTLRCSPKSGHDTVSWYQQALGQGPQFIFQYYEEEERQRGNFPDRFSGHQFPNYSSELNVNALLLGDSALYLCASSLVSLGGGAETQYFGPGTRLLVL.

The chain uses TRBV5-1 and TRBJ1-4, with D maybe TRBD1 (5 bases). V lost 4 bases and J 4 bases, leaving 14 bases between the germline ends. This CDR3 is 15 amino acids long. CDR1 is SGHRS, CDR2 YFSETQ, per germline. In nucleotides, the CDR3 is TGCGCCAGCAGCGCATCCGGGACGGGTAATGAAAAACTGTTTTTT. It is translated as CASSASGTGNEKLFF.

The chain links TRBV20-1 to TRBJ1-2; D might be TRBD1 (5 bases). This CDR3 has 13 amino acids. Germline V lookup: CDR1 DFQATT, CDR2 SNEGSKA (reference sequence). The V end lost 4 bases, the J end lost 3 bases, and 12 bases lay between the germline ends. The CDR3 reads CSATWRGDYGYTF. CDR3 nucleotides: TGCAGTGCTACTTGGAGGGGCGACTATGGCTACACCTTC.

The chain has TRBV12-3 or TRBV12-4 and TRBJ2-1, with a possible D match to TRBD1 (6 bases). V was shortened by 6 bases and J by 4 bases, with 16 bases between the two germline ends. This CDR3 is built from 15 residues. CDR3: CASRTPDTGYNEQFF. For the CDR3, the DNA is TGTGCCAGCAGGACCCCCGACACAGGGTACAATGAGCAGTTCTTC.

The chain has TRBV5-1 and TRBJ2-7, with TRBD1 matching over 7 bases. The CDR3 contains 15 residues. The germline V gene encodes CDR1 SGHRS and CDR2 YFSETQ. The V segment lost 0 bases and the J segment 1 base; nucleotides outside the gene matches: 4. CDR3: CASSLGGTASYEQYF. CDR3 DNA: TGCGCCAGCAGCTTGGGTGGGACAGCGTCCTACGAGCAGTACTTC.

The genes are TRBV5-1 and TRBJ1-5; a possible D gene is TRBD1 (5 bases). CDR1 and CDR2 from the germline V gene are SGHRS and YFSETQ. The CDR3 has 15 amino acids. Trimming removed 6 bases from V and 2 bases from J, with 15 bases in between. CDR3 sequence (DNA): TGCGCCAGCATCCTAGAGGGGCCTGGCAATCAGCCCCAGCATTTT. Translated, it gives CASILEGPGNQPQHF.

The chain uses TRBV12-3 or TRBV12-4 and TRBJ2-3; D is unclear. The ends were cut back, 6 bases at V and 2 bases at J, with 6 bases in the middle. CDR3 length equals 12 residues. CDR3 region: CASRVDTDTQYF. In DNA form, the CDR3 reads TGTGCCAGCAGGGTGGACACAGATACGCAGTATTTT.

The CDR3 protein is CASSLASGGYNEQFF. DNA for the CDR3: TGTGCCAGCAGCTTAGCCTCCGGGGGATACAATGAGCAGTTCTTC. The rearrangement links TRBV5-4 to TRBJ2-1; weak D call: TRBD2 (6 bases). V lost 2 bases to trimming and J lost 4 bases, with 13 bases between them. Germline CDR1 and CDR2: SGHNT and YYREEE (reference sequence). This CDR3 is 15 amino acids long.